Presented here are 28 T cell receptor beta chains from one specimen sequenced in a study of T cell responses to AZD1222 COVID-19 vaccine. Some clones are missing from TCRdb's copy, which holds only in-frame ones; the method was immunoSEQ multiplex PCR. Counted here are 75,000 to 100,000 clones, roughly 85% occurring once; the ten biggest clones make up more than 10%. The input for sequencing was peripheral blood, taken on day 0 of AZD1222 vaccination. The receptors here all came from an adult in good health.

V usage is TRBV14 and J usage is TRBJ1-4, with no clear D. From germline, CDR1 is SGHDN and CDR2 FVKESK. There are 13 residues in the CDR3. Trimming left V 3 bases short and J 3 bases short, with 5 bases between. This chain's CDR3 is CASSQIPNEKLFF. CDR3 DNA: TGTGCCAGCAGCCAGATACCTAATGAAAAACTGTTTTTT.

This clone was counted between two and nine times. The V gene is TRBV30, the J gene TRBJ2-1, with 7 bases lining up with TRBD1. The V and J ends lost 5 bases and 10 bases, in that order; junction bases with no gene match: 11. CDR3 length: 13 residues. In germline, CDR1 is GTSNPN, CDR2 SVGIG (reference sequence). CDR3 DNA: TGTGCCTGGGACCGGGACAGCGCTTTGGAGCAGTTCTTC. It encodes CAWDRDSALEQFF.

The chain is built from TRBV3-1 (or the pseudogene TRBV3-2) and TRBJ2-5, with TRBD1 matching 7 bases. This CDR3 region has 17 residues. CDR1 LGHDT and CDR2 YNNKEL come from the germline V gene (reference sequence). J lost 1 base, V lost 5 bases, and 13 bases had no gene match. The CDR3: CASSARSGQSFQETQYF. Here the CDR3 DNA reads TGTGCCAGCAGCGCGCGCTCGGGACAGAGTTTCCAAGAGACCCAGTACTTC.

The chain joins TRBV9 to TRBJ2-3; 8 bases fit TRBD2. V gave up 0 bases and J gave up 0 bases; unmatched junction bases: 3. The CDR3 covers 16 residues. Germline CDR1 is SGDLS and CDR2 is YYNGEE. Here the CDR3 reads CASSVAGGTSTDTQYF. The CDR3 nucleotides are TGTGCCAGCAGCGTAGCGGGGGGGACTAGCACAGATACGCAGTATTTT.

V gene TRBV3-1 (or the pseudogene TRBV3-2) combines with J gene TRBJ1-2, with D unresolved. The V gene lost 5 bases and the J gene lost 2 bases, with 12 bases spanning the gap. The CDR3 has 14 residues. Germline values: CDR1 LGHDT, CDR2 YNNKEL (reference sequence). Here the CDR3 reads CASSYGRGNYGYTF. The CDR3 region has the DNA TGTGCCAGCAGCTACGGACGAGGCAACTATGGCTACACCTTC.

This chain uses TRBV7-2 with TRBJ1-6, with D perhaps matching TRBD1 (5 bases). Germline loops: CDR1 SGHTA, CDR2 FQGNSA. The CDR3 has 15 residues. Trimming cost V 5 bases and J 5 bases, with 13 bases left between them. CDR3 in DNA: TGTGCCAGCAGCCCGGCGGCAGGGAATAATTCACCCCTCCACTTT. This translates into CASSPAAGNNSPLHF.

This clone was seen a few times. The rearrangement uses TRBV10-3 and TRBJ1-1; D is ambiguous. CDR3 size: 16 residues. Germline values: CDR1 ENHRY, CDR2 SYGVKD. Trimming removed 3 bases from V and 1 base from J, with 15 bases in between. The CDR3 loop is CAISEGPQIGNTEAFF. The CDR3 DNA sequence: TGTGCCATCAGTGAAGGGCCCCAAATCGGGAACACTGAAGCTTTCTTT.

This clone has only one observation. The rearrangement joins TRBV5-1 to TRBJ2-2; unclear D gene. This CDR3 region has 12 residues. The ends were cut back, 0 bases at V and 6 bases at J, with 3 bases in the middle. Germline lookup yields CDR1 SGHRS and CDR2 YFSETQ. CDR3 nucleotides: TGCGCCAGCAGCTTGGGGGCCGGGGAGCTGTTTTTT. It specifies CASSLGAGELFF.

This clone was seen more than once but under ten times. This chain connects TRBV13 to TRBJ2-3; D call uncertain. Germline V gene lookup returns CDR1 PRHDT and CDR2 FYEKMQ (reference sequence). Deletions cut 1 base from V and 0 bases from J, with 8 bases between. This CDR3 has 15 residues. CDR3 amino acids: CASSLDLTSTDTQYF. The DNA of the CDR3 is TGTGCCAGCAGCTTAGATCTAACTAGCACAGATACGCAGTATTTT.

The chain employs TRBV14 and TRBJ2-3; possible D gene TRBD2, 5 bases. V lost 2 bases and J lost 5, with 5 bases in between. The germline CDR1 and CDR2 sequences are SGHDN and FVKESK. This CDR3 is 12 amino acids long. In nucleotides, the CDR3 is TGTGCCAGCAGCCAAAGCGGAGATACGCAGTATTTT. Its protein product is CASSQSGDTQYF.

The V call is TRBV24-1, the J call TRBJ2-3, with 7 bases that match TRBD1. This CDR3 spans 16 amino acids. The germline V gene encodes CDR1 KGHDR and CDR2 SFDVKD. With 2 bases clipped from V and 3 bases from J, the junction kept 7 bases outside the gene matches. The CDR3, as DNA: TGTGCCACCAGTGATTCACAGGGGCTTGGGACAGATACGCAGTATTTT. Translation: CATSDSQGLGTDTQYF.

The chain carries TRBV11-3 and TRBJ1-2, with TRBD1 matching over 10 bases. V was pared by 5 bases and J by 7 bases, with 4 bases of the junction left unmatched. CDR1 and CDR2 from the germline V gene are SGHNT and YENEEA. There are 13 residues in the CDR3. The CDR3 nucleotides are TGTGCCAGCAGCCCGGGACAGGGGAGTGGCTACACCTTC. Amino acid sequence: CASSPGQGSGYTF.

The chain links TRBV27 to TRBJ2-1; unclear D gene. There are 14 residues in the CDR3. From germline, CDR1 is MNHEY and CDR2 SMNVEV (reference sequence). Trimming cost V 4 bases and J 4 bases, with 11 bases left between them. The CDR3 here is CASSSYIGYNEQFF. The CDR3 region has the DNA TGTGCCAGCAGTTCGTATATAGGATACAATGAGCAGTTCTTC.

V is TRBV10-2 and J is TRBJ2-2; 8 positions agree with TRBD1. Germline CDR1 and CDR2: WSHSY and SAAADI. With 8 bases clipped from V and 4 bases from J, the junction kept 9 bases outside the gene matches. The CDR3 loop spans 15 amino acids. As DNA, the CDR3 is TGCGCCAGCTCCCCGGGCACAGGGGGCACCGGGGAGCTGTTTTTT. Residues: CASSPGTGGTGELFF.

The V and J genes are TRBV4-2 and TRBJ2-5; 8 bases are a match to TRBD1. This CDR3 has 16 amino acids. Germline assignment: CDR1 LGHNA and CDR2 YNFKEQ. Trimming at V came to 4 bases and at J to 5 bases, leaving 12 bases not matched to a gene. CDR3 bases: TGTGCCAGCAGCCCTGGGGGTGGCAGGGGGCAGGAGACCCAGTACTTC. Its translation is CASSPGGGRGQETQYF.

J is TRBJ1-5 and V is TRBV29-1; D is ambiguous. V lost 6 bases and J 0 bases, leaving 9 bases between the germline ends. This CDR3 is 13 amino acids long. CDR1 and CDR2 from the germline V gene are SQVTM and ANQGSEA. This CDR3 reads CSVRAGSNQPQHF. The CDR3, as DNA: TGCAGCGTACGAGCGGGTAGCAATCAGCCCCAGCATTTT.

The V and J genes are TRBV11-2 and TRBJ1-2, with D unresolved. V dropped 2 bases and J dropped 6 bases, with 10 bases sitting between them. This CDR3 spans 13 amino acids. The germline V gene encodes CDR1 SGHAT and CDR2 FQNNGV. This CDR3 reads CASSLNGDDGYTF. The CDR3 nucleotides read TGTGCCAGCAGCTTAAACGGAGACGATGGCTACACCTTC. The full variable domain, its missing parts supplied by reference TRBV11-2 and TRBJ1-2, is EAGVAQSPRYKIIEKRQSVAFWCNPISGHATLYWYQQILGQGPKLLIQFQNNGVVDDSQLPKDRFSAERLKGVDSTLKIQPAKLEDSAVYLCASSLNGDDGYTFGSGTRLTVV.

V is TRBV5-6 and J is TRBJ2-1; TRBD2 matches 9 bases. Germline V gene lookup returns CDR1 SGHDT and CDR2 YYEEEE. The CDR3 runs to 15 residues. V lost 0 bases, J lost 10 bases, and 8 bases stayed unmatched. The CDR3 DNA sequence: TGTGCCAGCAGCTTGGGAGCGGGGGGCCTCCGAGAGCAGTTCTTC. Its protein product is CASSLGAGGLREQFF.

This clone was counted a few times. This chain connects TRBV6-5 to TRBJ1-3, with D possibly matching TRBD1 (6 bases). Per the germline V gene, CDR1 is MNHEY and CDR2 is SVGAGI. The CDR3 covers 13 residues. Deletions cut 5 bases from V and 9 bases from J, with 14 bases between. DNA of the CDR3: TGTGCCAGCAGTAAGACAGGCTTCGGCACCATATATTTT. Translated: CASSKTGFGTIYF.

This clone was observed a single time. The rearrangement uses TRBV25-1 and TRBJ2-7, with D uncertain. From germline, CDR1 is MGHDK and CDR2 SYGVNS. The ends were cut back, 8 bases at V and 2 bases at J, with 13 bases in the middle. This CDR3 spans 13 amino acids. CDR3 protein: CASQPRFAYEQYF. Written as DNA, the CDR3 is TGTGCCAGCCAACCGCGCTTTGCCTACGAGCAGTACTTC.

The chain carries TRBV4-3 and TRBJ1-3; no firm D call. Germline V CDR1 and CDR2: LGHNA, YSLEER. The CDR3 consists of 15 residues. Trimming left V 3 bases short and J 0 bases short, with 9 bases between. CDR3 amino acids: CASSHGSSSGNTIYF. The CDR3 nucleotides read TGCGCCAGCAGCCACGGCAGCAGCTCTGGAAACACCATATATTTT.

V gene TRBV9 combines with J gene TRBJ1-2; 8 nucleotides align to TRBD1. Germline CDR1 is SGDLS and CDR2 is YYNGEE. The CDR3 is made up of 16 amino acids. The J segment lost 5 bases and the V segment lost 1 base, leaving 10 bases of the junction unmatched. The CDR3 DNA reads TGTGCCAGCAGCGTACCCCCGGGACAGGAGGGTTATGGCTACACCTTC. This translates into CASSVPPGQEGYGYTF.

The chain recombines TRBV7-2 with TRBJ2-2, with D unresolved. CDR1 is SGHTA, CDR2 FQGNSA, per germline. V dropped 6 bases and J dropped 0 bases, with 14 bases sitting between them. The CDR3 extends over 16 amino acids. The CDR3 is CASRDAGSANTGELFF. The CDR3 nucleotides read TGTGCCAGCAGGGACGCAGGCTCGGCGAACACCGGGGAGCTGTTTTTT. The variable domain in full, with the rest retrieved from reference TRBV7-2 and TRBJ2-2, is GAGVSQSPSNKVTEKGKDVELRCDPISGHTALYWYRQSLGQGLEFLIYFQGNSAPDKSGLPSDRFSAERTGGSVSTLTIQRTQQEDSAVYLCASRDAGSANTGELFFGEGSRLTVL.

This chain connects TRBV18 to TRBJ1-5; no reliable D call. The CDR3 totals 15 residues. Germline V gene sequence: CDR1 KGHSH, CDR2 LQKENI. Between the trimmed V and J ends, which lost 3 bases and 0 bases, there was a span of 9 bases. CDR3: CASSPSHNSNQPQHF. CDR3 coding DNA: TGTGCCAGCTCACCTAGTCATAATAGCAATCAGCCCCAGCATTTT.

The rearrangement uses TRBV7-3 and TRBJ2-2, with a weak D call TRBD2 (7 bases). Germline CDR1 is SGHTA and CDR2 is FQGTGA. This CDR3 is built from 16 residues. The V end lost 5 bases, the J end lost 1 base, and 14 bases lay between the germline ends. Here the CDR3 DNA reads TGTGCCAGCAGCCCGCCGGGGGGCCTGAACACCGGGGAGCTGTTTTTT. Encoded protein: CASSPPGGLNTGELFF. The entire variable domain, with the rest obtained from reference TRBV7-3 and TRBJ2-2, is as follows: GAGVSQTPSNKVTEKGKYVELRCDPISGHTALYWYRQSLGQGPEFLIYFQGTGAADDSGLPNDRFFAVRPEGSVSTLKIQRTERGDSAVYLCASSPPGGLNTGELFFGEGSRLTVL.

This clone was observed a single time. The genes are TRBV6-2 or TRBV6-3 and TRBJ1-6; no definite D call. Trimming shortened V by 5 bases and J by 8 bases, and 16 bases separated the two germline ends. The CDR3 totals 15 residues. CDR1 MNHEY and CDR2 SVGEGT come from the germline V gene. This CDR3 reads CASSLAGYADSPLHF. In nucleotides, the CDR3 is TGTGCCAGCAGTCTTGCCGGATACGCGGATTCACCCCTCCACTTT.

This clone appeared a single time. The rearrangement joins TRBV5-1 to TRBJ1-4; D is ambiguous. Trimming took 4 bases from V and 5 from J, leaving 12 bases between them. This CDR3 is built from 14 residues. Looked up from germline, CDR1 is SGHRS and CDR2 is YFSETQ. CDR3 in DNA: TGCGCCAGCAGCCCGACAACGACCAATGAAAAACTGTTTTTT. It specifies CASSPTTTNEKLFF.

Here the CDR3 reads CASSSGPAASGNTIYF. DNA of the CDR3: TGTGCCAGCAGCTCCGGACCGGCGGCATCTGGAAACACCATATATTTT. The genes are TRBV7-2 and TRBJ1-3; no clear D gene. Germline V gene lookup returns CDR1 SGHTA and CDR2 FQGNSA. Trimming took 4 bases from V and 1 from J, leaving 14 bases between them. The CDR3 loop spans 16 amino acids.